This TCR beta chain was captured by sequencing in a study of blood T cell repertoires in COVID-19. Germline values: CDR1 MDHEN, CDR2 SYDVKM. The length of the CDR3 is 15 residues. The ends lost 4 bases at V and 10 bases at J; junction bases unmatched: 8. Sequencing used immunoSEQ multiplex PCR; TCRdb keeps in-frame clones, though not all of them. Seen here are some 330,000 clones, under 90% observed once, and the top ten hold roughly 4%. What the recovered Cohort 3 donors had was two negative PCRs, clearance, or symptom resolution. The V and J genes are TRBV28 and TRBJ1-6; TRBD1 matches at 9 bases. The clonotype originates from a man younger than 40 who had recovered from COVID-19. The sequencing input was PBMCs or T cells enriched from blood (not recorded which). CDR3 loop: CASSYTRQGGSPLHF. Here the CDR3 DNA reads TGTGCCAGCAGTTACACTCGACAGGGGGGATCACCCCTCCACTTT. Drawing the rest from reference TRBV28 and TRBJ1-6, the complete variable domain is DVKVTQSSRYLVKRTGEKVFLECVQDMDHENMFWYRQDPGLGLRLIYFSYDVKMKEKGDIPEGYSVSREKKERFSLILESASTNQTSMYLCASSYTRQGGSPLHFGNGTRLTVT.